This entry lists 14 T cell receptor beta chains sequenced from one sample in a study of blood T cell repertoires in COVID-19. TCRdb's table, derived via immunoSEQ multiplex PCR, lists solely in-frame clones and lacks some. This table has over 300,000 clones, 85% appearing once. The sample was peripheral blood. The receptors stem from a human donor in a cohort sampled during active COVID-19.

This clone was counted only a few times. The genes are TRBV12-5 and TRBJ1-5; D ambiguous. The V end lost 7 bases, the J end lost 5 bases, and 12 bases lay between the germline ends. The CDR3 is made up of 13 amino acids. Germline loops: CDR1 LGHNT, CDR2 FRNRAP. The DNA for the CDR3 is TGTGCTAGTGTGCTCGAGACTGATCAGCCCCAGCATTTT. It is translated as CASVLETDQPQHF.

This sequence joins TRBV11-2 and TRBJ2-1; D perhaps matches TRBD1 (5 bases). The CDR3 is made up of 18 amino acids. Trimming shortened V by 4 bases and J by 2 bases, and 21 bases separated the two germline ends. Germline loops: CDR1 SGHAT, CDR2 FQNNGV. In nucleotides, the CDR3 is TGTGCCAGCAGCTCGACCAGGGCAGACCCTAGTACCTACAATGAGCAGTTCTTC. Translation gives CASSSTRADPSTYNEQFF.

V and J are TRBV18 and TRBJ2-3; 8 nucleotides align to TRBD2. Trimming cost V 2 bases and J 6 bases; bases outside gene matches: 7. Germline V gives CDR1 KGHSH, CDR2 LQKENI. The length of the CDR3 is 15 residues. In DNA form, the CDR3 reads TGTGCCAGCTCACCAATCGGGGGGGCAACGGATACGCAGTATTTT. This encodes CASSPIGGATDTQYF.

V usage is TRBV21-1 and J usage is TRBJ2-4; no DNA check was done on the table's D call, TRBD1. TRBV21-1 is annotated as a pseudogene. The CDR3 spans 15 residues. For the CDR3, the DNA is TGTGCCAGCAGCAAAGGACAGGGGGCCAAAAACATTCAGTACTTC. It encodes CASSKGQGAKNIQYF.

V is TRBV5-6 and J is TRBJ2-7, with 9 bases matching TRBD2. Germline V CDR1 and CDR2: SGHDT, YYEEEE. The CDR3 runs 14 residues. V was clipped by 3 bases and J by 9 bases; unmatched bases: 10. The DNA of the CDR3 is TGTGCCAGCAGCTCCCCCGGGACTAGCCTCCCGCAGTACTTC. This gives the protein CASSSPGTSLPQYF.

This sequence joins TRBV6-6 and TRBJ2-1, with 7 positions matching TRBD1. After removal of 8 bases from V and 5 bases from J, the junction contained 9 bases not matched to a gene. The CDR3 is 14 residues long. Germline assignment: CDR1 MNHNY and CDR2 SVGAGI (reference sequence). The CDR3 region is CASVGGLPDNEQFF. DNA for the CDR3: TGTGCCAGCGTAGGGGGCCTACCTGACAATGAGCAGTTCTTC.

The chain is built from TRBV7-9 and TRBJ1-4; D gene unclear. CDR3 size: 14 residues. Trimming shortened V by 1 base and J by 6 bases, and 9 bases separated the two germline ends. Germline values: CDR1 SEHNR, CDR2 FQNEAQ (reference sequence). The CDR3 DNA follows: TGTGCCAGCAGCTTAGGGGTAGAGGATGAAAAACTGTTTTTT. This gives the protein CASSLGVEDEKLFF. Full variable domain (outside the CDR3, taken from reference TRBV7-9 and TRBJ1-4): DTGVSQNPRHKITKRGQNVTFRCDPISEHNRLYWYRQTLGQGPEFLTYFQNEAQLEKSRLLSDRFSAERPKGSFSTLEIQRTEQGDSAMYLCASSLGVEDEKLFFGSGTQLSVL.

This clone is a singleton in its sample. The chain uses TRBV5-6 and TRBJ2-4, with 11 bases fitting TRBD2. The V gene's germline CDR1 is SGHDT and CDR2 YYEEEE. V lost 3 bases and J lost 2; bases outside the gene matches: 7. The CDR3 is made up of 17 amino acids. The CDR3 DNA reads TGTGCCAGCAGCTCTGTCCGACTAGCGGGGACCAAAAACATTCAGTACTTC. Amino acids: CASSSVRLAGTKNIQYF.

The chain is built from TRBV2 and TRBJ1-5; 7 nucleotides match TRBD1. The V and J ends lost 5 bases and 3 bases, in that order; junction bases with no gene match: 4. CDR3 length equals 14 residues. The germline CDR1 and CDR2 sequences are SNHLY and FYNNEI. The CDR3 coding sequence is TGTGCCAGCAGTAGGACAGGAACCAATCAGCCCCAGCATTTT. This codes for CASSRTGTNQPQHF.

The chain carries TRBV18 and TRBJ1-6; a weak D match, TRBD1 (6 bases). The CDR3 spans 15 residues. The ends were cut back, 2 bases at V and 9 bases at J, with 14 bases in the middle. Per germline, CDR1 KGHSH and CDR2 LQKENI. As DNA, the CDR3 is TGTGCCAGCTCACCAAACGACGTACAGGGTTCACCCCTCCACTTT. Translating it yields CASSPNDVQGSPLHF.

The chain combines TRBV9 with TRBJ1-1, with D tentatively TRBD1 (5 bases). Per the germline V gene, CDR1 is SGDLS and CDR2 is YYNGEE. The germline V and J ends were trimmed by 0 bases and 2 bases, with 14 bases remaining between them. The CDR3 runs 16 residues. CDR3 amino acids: CASSVAAGRFNTEAFF. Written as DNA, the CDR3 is TGTGCCAGCAGCGTAGCGGCAGGGAGGTTCAACACTGAAGCTTTCTTT. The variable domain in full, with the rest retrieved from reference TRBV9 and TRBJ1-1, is DSGVTQTPKHLITATGQRVTLRCSPRSGDLSVYWYQQSLDQGLQFLIQYYNGEERAKGNILERFSAQQFPDLHSELNLSSLELGDSALYFCASSVAAGRFNTEAFFGQGTRLTVV.

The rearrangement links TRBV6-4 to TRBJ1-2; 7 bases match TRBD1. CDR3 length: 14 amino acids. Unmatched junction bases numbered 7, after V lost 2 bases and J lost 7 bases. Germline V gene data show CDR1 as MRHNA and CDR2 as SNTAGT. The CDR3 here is CASSDPNRGGGYTF. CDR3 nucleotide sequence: TGTGCCAGCAGTGACCCCAACAGGGGTGGTGGCTACACCTTC.

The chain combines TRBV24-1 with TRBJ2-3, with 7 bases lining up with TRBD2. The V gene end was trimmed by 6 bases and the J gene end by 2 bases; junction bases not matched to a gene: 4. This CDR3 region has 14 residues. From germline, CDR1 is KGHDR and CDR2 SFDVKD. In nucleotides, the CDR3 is TGTGCCACCAGTAAACGGGACTACACAGATACGCAGTATTTT. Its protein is CATSKRDYTDTQYF.

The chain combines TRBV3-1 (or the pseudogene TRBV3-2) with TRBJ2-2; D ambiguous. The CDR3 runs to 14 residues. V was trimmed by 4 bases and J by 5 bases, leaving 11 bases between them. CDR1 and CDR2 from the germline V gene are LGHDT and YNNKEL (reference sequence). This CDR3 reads CASSRALTTGELFF. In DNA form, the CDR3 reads TGTGCCAGCAGCCGGGCTCTAACAACCGGGGAGCTGTTTTTT.